Presented here are 21 T cell receptor beta chains from one specimen sequenced in a study of identical twins. TCRdb recomputed calls from the 5' RACE reads with MiXCR, one row per CDR3 protein. The data contain around 530,000 distinct CDR3 sequences, 15% of them singletons. These data were also reused for a study on yellow fever vaccine responses in identical twins.

The sample was CD4+ T cells sorted from blood. The receptor source for this set is a woman aged 18-29 years in good health.

The chain is built from TRBV20-1 and TRBJ2-3; D is unclear. The CDR3 totals 16 residues. Trimming shortened V by 3 bases and J by 1 base, and 17 bases separated the two germline ends. Germline values: CDR1 DFQATT, CDR2 SNEGSKA (reference sequence). The CDR3 nucleotides read TGCAGTGCTAGGGGCGTCGGACCTCTACGCACAGATACGCAGTATTTT. This encodes CSARGVGPLRTDTQYF.

The chain couples TRBV7-7 to TRBJ2-1; TRBD2 might be the D (6 bases). The V gene lost 5 bases and the J gene lost 15 bases, with 20 bases spanning the gap. Germline V lookup: CDR1 SSHAT, CDR2 FNYEAQ (reference sequence). The CDR3 has 13 residues. The CDR3 nucleotides are TGTGCCAGCAGCGCCCGGGACTCCCCCGCTATGTTCTTC. Translation: CASSARDSPAMFF. Full variable domain (remainder filled in from reference TRBV7-7 and TRBJ2-1): GAGVSQSPRYKVTKRGQDVTLRCDPISSHATLYWYQQALGQGPEFLTYFNYEAQPDKSGLPSDRFSAERPEGSISTLTIQRTEQRDSAMYRCASSARDSPAMFFGPGTRLTVL.

The genes are TRBV12-3 or TRBV12-4 and TRBJ1-2; 9 positions match TRBD1. The CDR3 totals 14 residues. V gave up 6 bases and J gave up 4 bases; unmatched junction bases: 6. The CDR3 DNA reads as TGTGCCAGCAGCCGGGACAGGGTTTCCTATGGCTACACCTTC. Translation gives CASSRDRVSYGYTF.

This clonotype appeared a few times. This chain links TRBV11-3 with TRBJ1-1; D gene unclear. The CDR3 is 12 amino acids. Trimming took off 3 bases at V and 8 bases at J, with 10 bases between the two ends. Germline CDR1 is SGHNT and CDR2 is YENEEA. The CDR3 here is CASSFVGGEAFF. The CDR3 DNA follows: TGTGCCAGCAGCTTCGTAGGCGGAGAAGCTTTCTTT.

This clonotype occurred a few times. The gene calls are TRBV5-1 and TRBJ2-1; no clear D. CDR1 SGHRS and CDR2 YFSETQ come from the germline V gene. Trimming took off 2 bases at V and 0 bases at J, with 9 bases between the two ends. The CDR3 sequence is 15 residues long. The DNA of the CDR3 is TGCGCCAGCAGCTTCGGACGATTCTCCTACAATGAGCAGTTCTTC. This translates into CASSFGRFSYNEQFF.

This clonotype was counted a few times. V and J are TRBV5-1 and TRBJ1-2; D ambiguous. Trimming took off 1 base at V and 4 bases at J, with 11 bases between the two ends. The CDR3 totals 14 residues. Germline loops: CDR1 SGHRS, CDR2 YFSETQ. The CDR3 region has the DNA TGCGCCAGCAGCTTGTCTCCAGGTCCCTATGGCTACACCTTC. It codes for CASSLSPGPYGYTF.

This rearrangement joins TRBV7-9 to TRBJ2-7, with 14 bases that match TRBD2. The CDR3 is 16 amino acids. J lost 4 bases, V lost 0 bases, and 2 bases had no gene match. Germline CDR1 is SEHNR and CDR2 is FQNEAQ (reference sequence). The CDR3 region is CASSLAGTSGRYEQYF. CDR3 sequence (DNA): TGTGCCAGCAGCTTAGCCGGGACTAGCGGGAGATACGAGCAGTACTTC.

This chain connects TRBV20-1 to TRBJ1-5; the match to TRBD1 covers 9 bases. The CDR3 is made up of 13 amino acids. Unmatched junction bases numbered 5, after V lost 4 bases and J lost 7 bases. Germline V CDR1 and CDR2: DFQATT, SNEGSKA (reference sequence). CDR3 sequence reads: CSANRGRGQPQHF. CDR3 coding DNA: TGCAGTGCTAACAGGGGGCGCGGGCAGCCCCAGCATTTT.

In this sample, this clonotype turned up a few times. The chain carries TRBV7-9 and TRBJ2-7; TRBD2 matches at 11 bases. This CDR3 has 17 amino acids. The germline CDR1 and CDR2 sequences are SEHNR and FQNEAQ (reference sequence). Germline trimming cut 5 bases from V and 5 bases from J; bases unmatched to any gene: 14. The CDR3 DNA reads as TGTGCCAGCAGCCGTGGCATTACTAGCGGGAGAATCGACGAGCAGTACTTC. Its translation: CASSRGITSGRIDEQYF.

V usage is TRBV5-5 and J usage is TRBJ2-3; D gene ambiguous. CDR1 SGHKS and CDR2 YYEKEE come from the germline V gene (reference sequence). The CDR3 is 13 amino acids. Trimming took off 4 bases at V and 7 bases at J, with 13 bases between the two ends. CDR3 sequence: CASSLQWENTQYF. CDR3 in DNA: TGTGCCAGCAGCCTCCAGTGGGAAAATACGCAGTATTTT.

The chain recombines TRBV19 with TRBJ2-7, with D perhaps assigned TRBD1 or TRBD2 (5 bases each). CDR3 length equals 14 residues. V lost 10 bases and J lost 5, with 21 bases in between. The V gene's germline CDR1 is LNHDA and CDR2 SQIVND (reference sequence). CDR3 DNA: TGTGCCACCTTGGGACGGAGATCTCGCCACGAGCAGTACGTC. Translating gives CATLGRRSRHEQYV.

The chain carries TRBV15 and TRBJ2-1; perhaps D is TRBD1 or TRBD2 (6 bases each). V was shortened by 0 bases and J by 3 bases, with 12 bases between the two germline ends. Germline CDR1 is LNHNV and CDR2 is YYDKDF (reference sequence). CDR3 length: 16 amino acids. The CDR3: CATSRDNGGFYNEQFF. The DNA of the CDR3 is TGTGCCACCAGCAGAGATAACGGGGGCTTCTACAATGAGCAGTTCTTC.

The genes are TRBV19 and TRBJ2-1; 7 bases map to TRBD2. Trimming took 5 bases from V and 7 from J; bases not matched to a gene: 14. The CDR3 length is 16 residues. Germline V gene data show CDR1 as LNHDA and CDR2 as SQIVND (reference sequence). As DNA, the CDR3 is TGTGCCAGTAGTCCCCTGGGGGGGAGTTGGAAAAATGAGCAGTTCTTC. This translates into CASSPLGGSWKNEQFF.

The CDR3 DNA reads TGTGCCATCGGACAGGGCTACGAGCAGTACGTC. Translated, it gives CAIGQGYEQYV. This sequence joins TRBV10-3 and TRBJ2-7; 8 nucleotides agree with TRBD1. From germline, CDR1 is ENHRY and CDR2 SYGVKD. V gave up 8 bases and J gave up 3 bases; unmatched junction bases: 0. The CDR3 totals 11 residues.

Only a few counts were recorded for this clonotype. The chain recombines TRBV21-1 with TRBJ2-3; the table's TRBD2 call for D was not verified on the DNA. TRBV21-1 is shown as a pseudogene. CDR3 length: 18 amino acids. CDR3 protein: CASSKADPFPGGTDTQYF. The CDR3 region has the DNA TGTGCCAGCAGCAAAGCCGACCCTTTTCCAGGAGGAACAGATACGCAGTATTTT.

There are a few counts of this clonotype. The chain couples TRBV20-1 to TRBJ2-1; possible D gene TRBD2, 7 bases. The CDR3 is 15 amino acids. The V end was cut by 3 bases, the J end by 12 bases, with 24 bases between. The germline gives CDR1 DFQATT, CDR2 SNEGSKA (reference sequence). This chain's CDR3 is CSASYWGGPNDGQFF. The CDR3 nucleotides are TGCAGTGCTAGTTATTGGGGGGGCCCTAATGACGGGCAGTTCTTC.

This clonotype was seen many times. The chain is built from TRBV5-1 and TRBJ1-4, with a weak D call TRBD1 (6 bases). The CDR3 contains 14 residues. Deletions cut 4 bases from V and 7 bases from J, with 14 bases between. The germline gives CDR1 SGHRS, CDR2 YFSETQ. This CDR3 reads CASSPERGIEKLFF. The CDR3, as DNA: TGCGCCAGCAGCCCGGAAAGGGGGATTGAAAAACTGTTTTTT.

The chain joins TRBV20-1 to TRBJ2-7; possibly TRBD2 for D (6 bases). Trimming cost V 6 bases and J 9 bases, with 24 bases left between them. CDR3 length: 14 residues. CDR1 and CDR2 from the germline V gene are DFQATT and SNEGSKA (reference sequence). The CDR3 here is CSALLSSSGYVQYF. The CDR3, as DNA: TGCAGTGCCCTTCTTAGTTCCAGCGGGTATGTGCAGTACTTC.

V and J are TRBV4-2 and TRBJ1-1; no reliable D call. The V and J ends lost 4 bases and 3 bases respectively, with 12 bases between them. Germline CDR1 is LGHNA and CDR2 is YNFKEQ. The CDR3 loop spans 14 amino acids. DNA of the CDR3: TGTGCCAGCAGCCTCTGGGGTCAAGACACTGAAGCTTTCTTT. It codes for CASSLWGQDTEAFF.

The J gene is TRBJ2-4, the V gene TRBV5-1; D is uncertain. The CDR3 is made up of 12 amino acids. Deletions cut 2 bases from V and 8 bases from J, with 8 bases between. Germline V gene sequence: CDR1 SGHRS, CDR2 YFSETQ. The CDR3 sequence is CASSLTMDIQYF. CDR3 DNA: TGCGCCAGCAGCTTAACAATGGACATTCAGTACTTC.

V is TRBV3-1 and J is TRBJ1-5; D call uncertain. This CDR3 contains 15 residues. Trimming pared 1 base from V and 2 bases from J, leaving 9 bases between. Germline CDR1 and CDR2: LGHDT and YNNKEL (reference sequence). The CDR3 spells CASSQAGRGNQPQHF. DNA for the CDR3: TGTGCCAGCAGCCAAGCCGGGCGCGGCAATCAGCCCCAGCATTTT.